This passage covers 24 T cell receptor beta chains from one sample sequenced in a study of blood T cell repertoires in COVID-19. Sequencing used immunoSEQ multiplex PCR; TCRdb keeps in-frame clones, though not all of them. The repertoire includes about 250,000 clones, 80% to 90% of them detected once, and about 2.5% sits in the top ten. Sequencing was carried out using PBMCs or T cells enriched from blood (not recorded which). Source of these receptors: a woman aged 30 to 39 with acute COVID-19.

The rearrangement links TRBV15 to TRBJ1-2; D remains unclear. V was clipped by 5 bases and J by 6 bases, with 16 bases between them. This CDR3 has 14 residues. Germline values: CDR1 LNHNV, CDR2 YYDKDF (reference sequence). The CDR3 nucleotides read TGTGCCACCAGCTCCCCGGGTCGAGCGGATGGCTACACCTTC. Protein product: CATSSPGRADGYTF.

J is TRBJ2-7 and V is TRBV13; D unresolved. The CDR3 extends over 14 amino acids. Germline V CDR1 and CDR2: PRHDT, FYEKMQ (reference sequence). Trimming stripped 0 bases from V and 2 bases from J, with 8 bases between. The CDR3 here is CASSLGDNPYEQYF. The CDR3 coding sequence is TGTGCCAGCAGCTTAGGAGACAATCCCTACGAGCAGTACTTC.

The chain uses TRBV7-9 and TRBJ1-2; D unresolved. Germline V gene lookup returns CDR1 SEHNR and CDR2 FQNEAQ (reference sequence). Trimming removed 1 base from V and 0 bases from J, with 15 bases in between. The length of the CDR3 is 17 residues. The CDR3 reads CASSLVGGGIANYGYTF. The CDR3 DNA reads TGTGCCAGCAGCTTAGTTGGCGGAGGGATTGCTAACTATGGCTACACCTTC.

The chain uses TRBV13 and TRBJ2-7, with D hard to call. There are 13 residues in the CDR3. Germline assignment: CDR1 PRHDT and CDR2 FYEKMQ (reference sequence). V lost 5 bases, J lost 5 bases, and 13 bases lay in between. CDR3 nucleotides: TGTGCCAGCAGCACTCAACCTGCGGACGAGCAGTACTTC. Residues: CASSTQPADEQYF.

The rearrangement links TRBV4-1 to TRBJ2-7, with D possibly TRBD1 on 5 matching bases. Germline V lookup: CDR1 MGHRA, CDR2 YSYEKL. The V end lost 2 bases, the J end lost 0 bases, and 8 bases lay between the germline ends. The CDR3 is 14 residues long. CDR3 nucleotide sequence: TGCGCCAGCAGCCAATCACAGGTCTCCTACGAGCAGTACTTC. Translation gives CASSQSQVSYEQYF.

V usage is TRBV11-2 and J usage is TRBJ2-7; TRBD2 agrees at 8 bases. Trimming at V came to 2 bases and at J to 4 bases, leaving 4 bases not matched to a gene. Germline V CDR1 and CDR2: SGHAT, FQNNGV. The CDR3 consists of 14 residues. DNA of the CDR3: TGTGCCAGCAGCTTATACGGGGGGGATTACGAGCAGTACTTC. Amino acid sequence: CASSLYGGDYEQYF. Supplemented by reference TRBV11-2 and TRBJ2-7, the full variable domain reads EAGVAQSPRYKIIEKRQSVAFWCNPISGHATLYWYQQILGQGPKLLIQFQNNGVVDDSQLPKDRFSAERLKGVDSTLKIQPAKLEDSAVYLCASSLYGGDYEQYFGPGTRLTVT.

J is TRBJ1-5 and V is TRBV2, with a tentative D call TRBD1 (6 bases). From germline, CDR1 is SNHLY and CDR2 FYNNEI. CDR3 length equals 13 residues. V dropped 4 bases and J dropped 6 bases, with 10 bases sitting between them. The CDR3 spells CASSGTAVQPQHF. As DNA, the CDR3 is TGTGCCAGCAGTGGGACAGCAGTTCAGCCCCAGCATTTT.

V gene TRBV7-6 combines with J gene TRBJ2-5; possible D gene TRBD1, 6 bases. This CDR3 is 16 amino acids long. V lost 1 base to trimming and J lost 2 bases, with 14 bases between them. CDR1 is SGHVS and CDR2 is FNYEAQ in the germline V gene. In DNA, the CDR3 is TGTGCCAGCAGCTTAGAGAGAATGACAGGTCAAGAGACCCAGTACTTC. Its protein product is CASSLERMTGQETQYF.

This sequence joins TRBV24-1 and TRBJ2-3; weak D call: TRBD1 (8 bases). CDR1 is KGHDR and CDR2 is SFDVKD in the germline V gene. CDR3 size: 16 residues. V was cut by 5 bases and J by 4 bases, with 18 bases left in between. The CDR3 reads CATSVTGQGGSDTQYF. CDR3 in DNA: TGTGCCACCAGTGTCACCGGACAGGGAGGGTCAGATACGCAGTATTTT.

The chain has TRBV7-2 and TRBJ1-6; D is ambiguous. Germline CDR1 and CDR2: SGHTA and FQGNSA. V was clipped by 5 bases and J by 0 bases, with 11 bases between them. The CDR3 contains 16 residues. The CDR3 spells CASSVRESSYNSPLHF. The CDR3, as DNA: TGTGCCAGCAGCGTGAGGGAGAGCTCCTATAATTCACCCCTCCACTTT. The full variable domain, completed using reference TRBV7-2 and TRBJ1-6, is GAGVSQSPSNKVTEKGKDVELRCDPISGHTALYWYRQSLGQGLEFLIYFQGNSAPDKSGLPSDRFSAERTGGSVSTLTIQRTQQEDSAVYLCASSVRESSYNSPLHFGNGTRLTVT.

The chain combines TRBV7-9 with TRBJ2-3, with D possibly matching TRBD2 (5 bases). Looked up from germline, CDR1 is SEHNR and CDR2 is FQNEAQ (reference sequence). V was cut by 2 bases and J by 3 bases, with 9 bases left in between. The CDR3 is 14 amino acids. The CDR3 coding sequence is TGTGCCAGCAGCTTATCTAGGGAGACAGATACGCAGTATTTT. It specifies CASSLSRETDTQYF. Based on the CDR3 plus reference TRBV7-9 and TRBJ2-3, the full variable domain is DTGVSQNPRHKITKRGQNVTFRCDPISEHNRLYWYRQTLGQGPEFLTYFQNEAQLEKSRLLSDRFSAERPKGSFSTLEIQRTEQGDSAMYLCASSLSRETDTQYFGPGTRLTVL.

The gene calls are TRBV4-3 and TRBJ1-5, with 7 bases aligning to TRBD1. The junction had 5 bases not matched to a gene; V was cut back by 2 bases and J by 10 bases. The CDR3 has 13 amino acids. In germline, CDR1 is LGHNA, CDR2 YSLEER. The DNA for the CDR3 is TGCGCCAGCAGCCAAAGACGACAGGGCCCCCAGCATTTT. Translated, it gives CASSQRRQGPQHF.

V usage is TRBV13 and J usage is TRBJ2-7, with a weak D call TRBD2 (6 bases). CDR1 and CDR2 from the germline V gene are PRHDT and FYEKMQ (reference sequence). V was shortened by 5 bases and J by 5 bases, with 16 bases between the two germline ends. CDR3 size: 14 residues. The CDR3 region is CASSAGGGSNEQYF. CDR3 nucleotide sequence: TGTGCCAGCAGCGCCGGGGGAGGTAGCAACGAGCAGTACTTC.

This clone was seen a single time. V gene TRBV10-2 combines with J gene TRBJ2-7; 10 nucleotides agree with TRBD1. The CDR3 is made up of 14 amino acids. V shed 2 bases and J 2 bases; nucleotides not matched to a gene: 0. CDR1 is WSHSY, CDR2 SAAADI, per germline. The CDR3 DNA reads TGCGCCAGCAGTGAGGGGACAGGGGCCTACGAGCAGTACTTC. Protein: CASSEGTGAYEQYF.

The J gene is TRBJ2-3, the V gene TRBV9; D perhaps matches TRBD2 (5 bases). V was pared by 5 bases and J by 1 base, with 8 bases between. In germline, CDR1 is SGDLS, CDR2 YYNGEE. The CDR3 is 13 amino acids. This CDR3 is CASRAGGTDTQYF. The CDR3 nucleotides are TGTGCCAGCAGAGCCGGGGGCACAGATACGCAGTATTTT.

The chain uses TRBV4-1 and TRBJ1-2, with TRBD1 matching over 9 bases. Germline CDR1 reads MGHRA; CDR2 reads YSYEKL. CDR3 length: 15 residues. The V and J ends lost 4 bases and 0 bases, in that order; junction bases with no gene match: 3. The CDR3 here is CASSPGQGPNYGYTF. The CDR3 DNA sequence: TGCGCCAGCAGCCCGGGACAGGGACCTAACTATGGCTACACCTTC.

CDR3 in DNA: TGTGCCAGTAGGTTCTCCTCTGAAGCGAACACTGAAGCTTTCTTT. It yields the protein CASRFSSEANTEAFF. J is TRBJ1-1 and V is TRBV19; D is ambiguous. The V gene lost 6 bases and the J gene lost 1 base, with 15 bases spanning the gap. The CDR3 extends over 15 amino acids. The germline gives CDR1 LNHDA, CDR2 SQIVND (reference sequence). Variable domain in full (rest from reference TRBV19 and TRBJ1-1): DGGITQSPKYLFRKEGQNVTLSCEQNLNHDAMYWYRQDPGQGLRLIYYSQIVNDFQKGDIAEGYSVSREKKESFPLTVTSAQKNPTAFYLCASRFSSEANTEAFFGQGTRLTVV.

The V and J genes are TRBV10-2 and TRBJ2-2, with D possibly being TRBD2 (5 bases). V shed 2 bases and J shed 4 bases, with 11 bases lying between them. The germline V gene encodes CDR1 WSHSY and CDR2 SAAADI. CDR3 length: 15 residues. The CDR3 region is CASSEAGAGTGELFF. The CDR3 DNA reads TGCGCCAGCAGTGAGGCCGGCGCGGGCACCGGGGAGCTGTTTTTT.

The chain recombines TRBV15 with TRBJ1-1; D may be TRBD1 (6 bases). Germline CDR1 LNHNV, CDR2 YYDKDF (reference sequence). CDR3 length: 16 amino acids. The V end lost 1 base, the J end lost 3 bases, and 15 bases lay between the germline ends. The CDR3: CATSRAGRGAYTEAFF. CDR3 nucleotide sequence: TGTGCCACCAGCAGAGCGGGTCGGGGGGCCTACACTGAAGCTTTCTTT.

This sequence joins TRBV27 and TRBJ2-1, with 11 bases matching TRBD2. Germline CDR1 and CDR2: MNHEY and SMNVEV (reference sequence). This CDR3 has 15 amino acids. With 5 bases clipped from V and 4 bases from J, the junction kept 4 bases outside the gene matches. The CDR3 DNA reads TGTGCCAGCAGTCAGACTAGCGGGGTATACAATGAGCAGTTCTTC. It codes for CASSQTSGVYNEQFF.

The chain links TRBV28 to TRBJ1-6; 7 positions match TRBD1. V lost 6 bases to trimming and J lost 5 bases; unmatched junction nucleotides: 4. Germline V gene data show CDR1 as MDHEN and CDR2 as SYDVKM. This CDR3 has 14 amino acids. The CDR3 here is CASSPTGDNSPLHF. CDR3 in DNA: TGTGCCAGCAGCCCTACAGGGGATAATTCACCCCTCCACTTT.

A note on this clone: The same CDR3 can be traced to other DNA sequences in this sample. The CDR3 is CSVDRENTEAFF. In nucleotides, the CDR3 is TGCAGCGTGGACCGGGAGAACACTGAAGCTTTCTTT. The V and J genes are TRBV29-1 and TRBJ1-1, with D unresolved. Germline loops: CDR1 SQVTM, CDR2 ANQGSEA. The germline V and J ends were trimmed by 6 bases and 1 base, with 9 bases remaining between them. The CDR3 totals 12 residues.

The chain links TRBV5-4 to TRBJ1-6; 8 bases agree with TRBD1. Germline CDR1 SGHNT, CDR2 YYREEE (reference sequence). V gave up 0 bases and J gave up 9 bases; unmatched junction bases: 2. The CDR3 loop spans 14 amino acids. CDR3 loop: CASSLDRGTSPLHF. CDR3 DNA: TGTGCCAGCAGCTTGGACAGGGGGACTTCACCCCTCCACTTT.

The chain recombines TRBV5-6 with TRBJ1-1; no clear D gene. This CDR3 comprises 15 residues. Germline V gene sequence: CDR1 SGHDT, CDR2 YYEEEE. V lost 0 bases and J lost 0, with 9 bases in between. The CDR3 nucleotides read TGTGCCAGCAGCTTGGCGCTCGGTATGAACACTGAAGCTTTCTTT. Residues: CASSLALGMNTEAFF.